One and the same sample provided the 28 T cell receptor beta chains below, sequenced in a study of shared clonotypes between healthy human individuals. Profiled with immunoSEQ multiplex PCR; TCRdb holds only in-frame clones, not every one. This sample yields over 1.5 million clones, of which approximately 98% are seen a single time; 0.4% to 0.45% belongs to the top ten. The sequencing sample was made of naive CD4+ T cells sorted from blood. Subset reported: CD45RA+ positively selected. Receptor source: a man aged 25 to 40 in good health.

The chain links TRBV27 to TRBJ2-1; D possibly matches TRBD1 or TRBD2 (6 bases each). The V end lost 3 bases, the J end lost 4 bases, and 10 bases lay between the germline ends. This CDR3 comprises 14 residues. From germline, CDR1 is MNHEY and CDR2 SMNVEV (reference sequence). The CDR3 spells CASSLVGGYNEQFF. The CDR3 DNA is TGTGCCAGCAGTTTGGTAGGGGGGTACAATGAGCAGTTCTTC.

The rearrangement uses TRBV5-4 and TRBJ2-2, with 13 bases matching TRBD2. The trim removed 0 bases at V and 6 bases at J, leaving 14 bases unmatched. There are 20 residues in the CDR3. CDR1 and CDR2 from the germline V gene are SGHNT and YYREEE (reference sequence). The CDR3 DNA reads TGTGCCAGCAGCTTGGGTCTAGGAACTAGCGGGAGGGCCAGCGCCGGGGAGCTGTTTTTT. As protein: CASSLGLGTSGRASAGELFF.

CDR3 in amino acids: CASSRMVAKNIQYF. The DNA for the CDR3 is TGTGCCAGCAGCCGTATGGTGGCCAAAAACATTCAGTACTTC. V usage is TRBV7-2 and J usage is TRBJ2-4, with D uncertain. The germline V gene encodes CDR1 SGHTA and CDR2 FQGNSA. CDR3 length: 14 amino acids. With 5 bases removed from V and 1 base from J, the gap between germline ends came to 9 bases.

CDR3 nucleotides: TGCGCCAGCAGCCAAGATGTAACTAGCGGGGGCACAGATACGCAGTATTTT. This gives the protein CASSQDVTSGGTDTQYF. V usage is TRBV4-3 and J usage is TRBJ2-3; 10 positions match TRBD2. The CDR3 is 17 residues long. Germline trimming cut 0 bases from V and 1 base from J; bases unmatched to any gene: 4. Germline V gene data show CDR1 as LGHNA and CDR2 as YSLEER.

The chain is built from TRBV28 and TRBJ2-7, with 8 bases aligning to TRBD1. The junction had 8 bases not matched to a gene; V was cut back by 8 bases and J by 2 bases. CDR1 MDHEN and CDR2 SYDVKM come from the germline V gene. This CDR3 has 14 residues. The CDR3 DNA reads TGTGCCAGCCTAAGGCAACAGGGGGCCTACGAGCAGTACTTC. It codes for CASLRQQGAYEQYF.

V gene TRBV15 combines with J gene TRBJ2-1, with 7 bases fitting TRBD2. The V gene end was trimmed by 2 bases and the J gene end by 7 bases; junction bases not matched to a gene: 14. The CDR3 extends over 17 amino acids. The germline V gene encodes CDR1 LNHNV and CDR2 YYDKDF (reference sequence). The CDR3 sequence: CATSRFTGRERANEQFF. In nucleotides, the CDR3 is TGTGCCACCAGCAGATTTACGGGGCGGGAGAGGGCAAATGAGCAGTTCTTC.

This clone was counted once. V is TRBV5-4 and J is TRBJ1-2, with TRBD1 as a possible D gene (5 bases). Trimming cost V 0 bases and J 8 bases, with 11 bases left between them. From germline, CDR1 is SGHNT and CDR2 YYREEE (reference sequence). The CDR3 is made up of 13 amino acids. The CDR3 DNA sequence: TGTGCCAGCAGCTTGGTCGAGGGGAGAGGCTACACCTTC. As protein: CASSLVEGRGYTF.

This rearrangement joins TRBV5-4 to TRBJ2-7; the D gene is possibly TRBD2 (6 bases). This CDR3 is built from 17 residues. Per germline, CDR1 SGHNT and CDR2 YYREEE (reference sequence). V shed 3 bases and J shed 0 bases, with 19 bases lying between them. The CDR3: CASSSGPGQGGSYEQYF. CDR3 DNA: TGTGCCAGCAGCTCCGGTCCGGGGCAGGGAGGCTCCTACGAGCAGTACTTC.

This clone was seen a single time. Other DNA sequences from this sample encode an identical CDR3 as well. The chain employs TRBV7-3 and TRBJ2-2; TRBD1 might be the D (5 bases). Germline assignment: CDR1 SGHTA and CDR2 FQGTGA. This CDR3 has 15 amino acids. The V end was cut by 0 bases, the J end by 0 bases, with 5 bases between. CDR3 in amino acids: CASSLTGANTGELFF. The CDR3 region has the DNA TGTGCCAGCAGCTTAACAGGGGCGAACACCGGGGAGCTGTTTTTT.

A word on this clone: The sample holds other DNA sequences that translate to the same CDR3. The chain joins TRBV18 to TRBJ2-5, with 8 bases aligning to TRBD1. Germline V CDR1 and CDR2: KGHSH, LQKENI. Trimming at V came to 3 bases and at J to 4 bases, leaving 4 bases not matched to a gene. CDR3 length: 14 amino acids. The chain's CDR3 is CASSPRTGLETQYF. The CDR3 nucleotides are TGTGCCAGCTCACCTCGGACAGGGTTAGAGACCCAGTACTTC. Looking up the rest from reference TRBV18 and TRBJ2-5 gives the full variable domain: NAGVMQNPRHLVRRRGQEARLRCSPMKGHSHVYWYRQLPEEGLKFMVYLQKENIIDESGMPKERFSAEFPKEGPSILRIQQVVRGDSAAYFCASSPRTGLETQYFGPGTRLLVL.

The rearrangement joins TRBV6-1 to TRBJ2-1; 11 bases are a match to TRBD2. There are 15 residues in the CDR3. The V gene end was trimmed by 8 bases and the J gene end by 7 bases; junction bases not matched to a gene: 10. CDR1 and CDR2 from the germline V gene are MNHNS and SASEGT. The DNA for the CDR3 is TGTGCCAGCCTCTTGGTAGCGGGAGGGCCAAATGAGCAGTTCTTC. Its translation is CASLLVAGGPNEQFF.

This CDR3 reads CASGQLNNEQFF. CDR3 DNA sequence: TGCGCCAGCGGACAGCTAAACAATGAGCAGTTCTTC. The chain uses TRBV23-1 and TRBJ2-1; D may be TRBD1 (6 bases). TRBV23-1 is an ORF, and what it does is uncertain. V was pared by 8 bases and J by 5 bases, with 10 bases between. The CDR3 covers 12 residues.

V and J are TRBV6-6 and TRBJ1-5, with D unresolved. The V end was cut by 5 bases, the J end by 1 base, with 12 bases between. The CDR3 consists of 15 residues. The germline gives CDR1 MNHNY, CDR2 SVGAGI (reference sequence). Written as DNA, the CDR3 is TGTGCCAGCAGTCCTCTCCAGTTGAGCAATCAGCCCCAGCATTTT. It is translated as CASSPLQLSNQPQHF.

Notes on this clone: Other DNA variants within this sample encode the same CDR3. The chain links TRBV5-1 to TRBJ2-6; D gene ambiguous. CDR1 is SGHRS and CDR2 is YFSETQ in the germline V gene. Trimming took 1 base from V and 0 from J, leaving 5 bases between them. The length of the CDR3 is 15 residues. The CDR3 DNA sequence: TGCGCCAGCAGCTTGACCGCCTCTGGGGCCAACGTCCTGACTTTC. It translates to CASSLTASGANVLTF.

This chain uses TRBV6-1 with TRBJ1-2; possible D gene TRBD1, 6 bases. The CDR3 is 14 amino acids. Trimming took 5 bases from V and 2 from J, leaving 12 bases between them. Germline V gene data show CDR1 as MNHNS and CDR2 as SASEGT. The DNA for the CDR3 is TGTGCCAGCAGTCCACAGGGATGGAACTATGGCTACACCTTC. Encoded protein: CASSPQGWNYGYTF.

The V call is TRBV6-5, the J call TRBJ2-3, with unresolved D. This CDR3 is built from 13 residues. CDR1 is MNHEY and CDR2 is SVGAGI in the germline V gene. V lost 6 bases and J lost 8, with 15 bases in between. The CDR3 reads CASRSGGDGTQYF. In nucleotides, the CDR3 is TGTGCCAGCAGATCCGGTGGAGATGGTACGCAGTATTTT.

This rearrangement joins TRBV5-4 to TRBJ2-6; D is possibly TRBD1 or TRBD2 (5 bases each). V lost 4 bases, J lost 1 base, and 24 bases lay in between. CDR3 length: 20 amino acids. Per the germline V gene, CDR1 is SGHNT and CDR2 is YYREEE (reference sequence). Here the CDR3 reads CASSPQLARGAGSGANVLTF. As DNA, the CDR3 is TGTGCCAGCAGCCCCCAATTGGCGAGGGGCGCTGGTTCTGGGGCCAACGTCCTGACTTTC.

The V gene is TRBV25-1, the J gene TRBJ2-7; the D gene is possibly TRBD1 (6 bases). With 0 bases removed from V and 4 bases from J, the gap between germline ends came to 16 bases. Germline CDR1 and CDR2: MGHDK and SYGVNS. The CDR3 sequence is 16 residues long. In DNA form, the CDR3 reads TGTGCCAGCAGTGAATATAGTACAGGGAGTGCGTACGAGCAGTACTTC. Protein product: CASSEYSTGSAYEQYF.

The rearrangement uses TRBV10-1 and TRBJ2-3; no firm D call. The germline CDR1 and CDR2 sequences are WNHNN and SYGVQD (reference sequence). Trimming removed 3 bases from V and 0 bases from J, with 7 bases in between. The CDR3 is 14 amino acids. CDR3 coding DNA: TGCGCCAGCAGTGACCGACTTAGCACAGATACGCAGTATTTT. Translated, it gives CASSDRLSTDTQYF.

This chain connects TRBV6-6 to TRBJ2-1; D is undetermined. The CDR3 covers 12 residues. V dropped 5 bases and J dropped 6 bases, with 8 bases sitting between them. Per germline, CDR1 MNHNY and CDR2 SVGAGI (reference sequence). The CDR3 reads CASSPRSNEQFF. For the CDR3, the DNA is TGTGCCAGCAGTCCGCGGAGCAATGAGCAGTTCTTC.

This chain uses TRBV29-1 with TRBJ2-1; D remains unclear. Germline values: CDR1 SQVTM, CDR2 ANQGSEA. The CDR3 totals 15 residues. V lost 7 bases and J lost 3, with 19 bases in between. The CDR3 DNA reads TGCAGCGCATTCCTCTTAGGTCCTCTCTACAATGAGCAGTTCTTC. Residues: CSAFLLGPLYNEQFF.

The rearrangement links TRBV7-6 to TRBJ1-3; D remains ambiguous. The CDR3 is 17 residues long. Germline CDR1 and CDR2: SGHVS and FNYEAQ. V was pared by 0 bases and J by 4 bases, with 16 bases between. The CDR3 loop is CASSLARGSFKGNTIYF. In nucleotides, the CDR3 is TGTGCCAGCAGCTTAGCGAGAGGCAGCTTTAAGGGAAACACCATATATTTT.

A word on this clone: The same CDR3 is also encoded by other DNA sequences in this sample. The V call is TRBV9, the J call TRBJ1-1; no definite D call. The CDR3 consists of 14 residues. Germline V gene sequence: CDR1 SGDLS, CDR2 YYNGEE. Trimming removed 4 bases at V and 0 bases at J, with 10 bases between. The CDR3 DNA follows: TGTGCCAGCAGCCTGGGTCCAATGAACACTGAAGCTTTCTTT. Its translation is CASSLGPMNTEAFF.

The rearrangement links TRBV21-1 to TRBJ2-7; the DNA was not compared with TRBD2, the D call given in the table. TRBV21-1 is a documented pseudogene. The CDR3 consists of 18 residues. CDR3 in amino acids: CASSKGGVLAGNSYEQYF. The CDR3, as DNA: TGTGCCAGCAGCAAAGGGGGGGTGTTAGCGGGAAATTCCTACGAGCAGTACTTC.

CDR3 residues: CASSPPRDTEAFF. For the CDR3, the DNA is TGCGCCAGCAGCCCTCCACGCGACACTGAAGCTTTCTTT. The V and J genes are TRBV5-1 and TRBJ1-1, with D unresolved. CDR3 length: 13 residues. Germline CDR1 is SGHRS and CDR2 is YFSETQ. Trimming stripped 4 bases from V and 3 bases from J, with 10 bases between.

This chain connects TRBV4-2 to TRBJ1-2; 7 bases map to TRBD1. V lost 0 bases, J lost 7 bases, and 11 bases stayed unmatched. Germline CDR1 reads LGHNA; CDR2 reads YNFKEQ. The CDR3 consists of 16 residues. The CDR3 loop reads CASSQDGTEVLGGYTF. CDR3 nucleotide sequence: TGTGCCAGCAGCCAAGATGGGACAGAGGTCTTGGGTGGCTACACCTTC.

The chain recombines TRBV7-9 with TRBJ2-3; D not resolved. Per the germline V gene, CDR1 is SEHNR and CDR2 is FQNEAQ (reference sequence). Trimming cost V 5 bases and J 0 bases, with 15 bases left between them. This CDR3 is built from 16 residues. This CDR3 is CASSAFGTGSTDTQYF. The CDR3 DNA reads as TGTGCCAGCAGCGCTTTCGGAACTGGGAGCACAGATACGCAGTATTTT.

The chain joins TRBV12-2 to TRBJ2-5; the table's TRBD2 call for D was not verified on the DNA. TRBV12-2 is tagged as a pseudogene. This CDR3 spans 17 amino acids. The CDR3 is CASRLRVVRLAGETQYF. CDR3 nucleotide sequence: TGTGCAAGTCGCCTAAGGGTGGTTCGACTAGCGGGTGAGACCCAGTACTTC.